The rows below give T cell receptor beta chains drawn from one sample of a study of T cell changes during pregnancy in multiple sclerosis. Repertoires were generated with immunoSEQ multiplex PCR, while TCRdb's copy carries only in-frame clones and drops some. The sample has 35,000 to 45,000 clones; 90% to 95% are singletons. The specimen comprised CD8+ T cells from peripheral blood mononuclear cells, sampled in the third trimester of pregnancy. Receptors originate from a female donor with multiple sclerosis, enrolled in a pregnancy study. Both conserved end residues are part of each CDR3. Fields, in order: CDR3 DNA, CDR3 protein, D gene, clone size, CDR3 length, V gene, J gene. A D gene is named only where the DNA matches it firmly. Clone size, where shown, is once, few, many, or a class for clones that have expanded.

cdr3_nt: TGCGCCAGCAGCCTCCGGGGGGGCACCTACGAGCAGTACTTC; cdr3_aa: CASSLRGGTYEQYF; d_call: TRBD2; clone_size: .; cdr3_length: 14; v_call: TRBV4-1; j_call: TRBJ2-7
cdr3_nt: TGTGCCAGCAGTTACGGGGCAGTGATCTACGAGCAGTACTTC; cdr3_aa: CASSYGAVIYEQYF; d_call: .; clone_size: .; cdr3_length: 14; v_call: TRBV6-5; j_call: TRBJ2-7
cdr3_nt: TGTGCCAGCAGCTCTTTTGAGGGGGTACCCGCTCAATGGTGGATCCAGTACTTC; cdr3_aa: CASSSFEGVPAQWWIQYF; d_call: .; clone_size: .; cdr3_length: 18; v_call: TRBV7-9; j_call: TRBJ2-5
cdr3_nt: TGTGCCAGCAGTAGCCGACAGGGGATCTATGGCTACACCTTC; cdr3_aa: CASSSRQGIYGYTF; d_call: TRBD1; clone_size: .; cdr3_length: 14; v_call: TRBV6-5; j_call: TRBJ1-2
cdr3_nt: TGTGCCAGCAGTTTCACCGGGACAGGGAGGTACGAGCAGTACTTC; cdr3_aa: CASSFTGTGRYEQYF; d_call: TRBD1; clone_size: .; cdr3_length: 15; v_call: TRBV27; j_call: TRBJ2-7
cdr3_nt: TGTGCCAGCAGCAGGGCGGGTAGCAATCAGCCCCAGCATTTT; cdr3_aa: CASSRAGSNQPQHF; d_call: .; clone_size: .; cdr3_length: 14; v_call: TRBV11-2; j_call: TRBJ1-5
cdr3_nt: TGTGCCAGCAGGACGGACAGTTCCTACGAGCAGTACTTC; cdr3_aa: CASRTDSSYEQYF; d_call: .; clone_size: .; cdr3_length: 13; v_call: TRBV2; j_call: TRBJ2-7
cdr3_nt: TGTGCCAGCAGCGTACGGAGCGGGGTTCAAGAGACCCAGTACTTC; cdr3_aa: CASSVRSGVQETQYF; d_call: TRBD2; clone_size: .; cdr3_length: 15; v_call: TRBV9; j_call: TRBJ2-5
cdr3_nt: TGTGCCAGTAGTATAGGGTCCCAGGGGCCGAGCTCCTACGAGCAGTACTTC; cdr3_aa: CASSIGSQGPSSYEQYF; d_call: .; clone_size: .; cdr3_length: 17; v_call: TRBV19; j_call: TRBJ2-7
cdr3_nt: TGTGCCAGCAGTTTAGCGGGCCCGAGCTCCTACAATGAGCAGTTCTTC; cdr3_aa: CASSLAGPSSYNEQFF; d_call: .; clone_size: once; cdr3_length: 16; v_call: TRBV27; j_call: TRBJ2-1
cdr3_nt: TGTGCCAGCAGCCCCGTAGCGGGGGGTCGCACAGATACGCAGTATTTT; cdr3_aa: CASSPVAGGRTDTQYF; d_call: TRBD2; clone_size: .; cdr3_length: 16; v_call: TRBV7-6; j_call: TRBJ2-3
cdr3_nt: TGTGCCAGCAGCTCCGACAGGGGGCGAACCGGGGAGCTGTTTTTT; cdr3_aa: CASSSDRGRTGELFF; d_call: TRBD1; clone_size: .; cdr3_length: 15; v_call: TRBV5-6; j_call: TRBJ2-2
cdr3_nt: TGTGCCAGCCTCGGGGGGGGGCGAGGAAACACCATATATTTT; cdr3_aa: CASLGGGRGNTIYF; d_call: .; clone_size: .; cdr3_length: 14; v_call: TRBV6-4; j_call: TRBJ1-3
cdr3_nt: TGCGCCAGCAGCCAAGAAGAACGGGGGATCTACACCTTC; cdr3_aa: CASSQEERGIYTF; d_call: .; clone_size: .; cdr3_length: 13; v_call: TRBV4-1; j_call: TRBJ1-2
cdr3_nt: TGTGCCAGCAGTGACCCCAACTACACACTCTATGGCTACACCTTC; cdr3_aa: CASSDPNYTLYGYTF; d_call: .; clone_size: .; cdr3_length: 15; v_call: TRBV6-1; j_call: TRBJ1-2
cdr3_nt: TGCGCCAGCAGCCAAGACCAGGGGTGGGCGAACACTGAAGCTTTCTTT; cdr3_aa: CASSQDQGWANTEAFF; d_call: .; clone_size: .; cdr3_length: 16; v_call: TRBV4-1; j_call: TRBJ1-1
cdr3_nt: TGTGCCAGCAGCTTTGGGCCCGGGGAGCTGTTTTTT; cdr3_aa: CASSFGPGELFF; d_call: .; clone_size: .; cdr3_length: 12; v_call: TRBV11-2; j_call: TRBJ2-2
cdr3_nt: TGTGCCAGCGCGGACAGGGAGAACACTGAAGCTTTCTTT; cdr3_aa: CASADRENTEAFF; d_call: TRBD1; clone_size: few; cdr3_length: 13; v_call: TRBV6-4; j_call: TRBJ1-1
cdr3_nt: TGTGCCAGCAGGCCCCTAGCGGAGAGCACAGATACGCAGTATTTT; cdr3_aa: CASRPLAESTDTQYF; d_call: TRBD2; clone_size: .; cdr3_length: 15; v_call: TRBV6-6; j_call: TRBJ2-3
cdr3_nt: TGTGCCAGCAGCTTACAGGGGGAAGTGGATTCACCCCTCCACTTT; cdr3_aa: CASSLQGEVDSPLHF; d_call: TRBD1; clone_size: .; cdr3_length: 15; v_call: TRBV7-9; j_call: TRBJ1-6
cdr3_nt: TGTGCCAGCAGCGAGGACAGACTTGAAGCTTTCTTT; cdr3_aa: CASSEDRLEAFF; d_call: .; clone_size: .; cdr3_length: 12; v_call: TRBV5-4; j_call: TRBJ1-1
cdr3_nt: TGTGCCAGCAGCTTACCCTCGGACAGGAACTATGGCTACACCTTC; cdr3_aa: CASSLPSDRNYGYTF; d_call: TRBD1; clone_size: .; cdr3_length: 15; v_call: TRBV13; j_call: TRBJ1-2
cdr3_nt: TGTGCCAGCAGCGTCGGACAGGGGGGCGCCCCTGAAGCTTTCTTT; cdr3_aa: CASSVGQGGAPEAFF; d_call: TRBD1; clone_size: .; cdr3_length: 15; v_call: TRBV9; j_call: TRBJ1-1
cdr3_nt: TGTGCCAGCAGTTGGCAACAGGGGACCTCCTACAATGAGCAGTTCTTC; cdr3_aa: CASSWQQGTSYNEQFF; d_call: TRBD1; clone_size: once; cdr3_length: 16; v_call: TRBV27; j_call: TRBJ2-1
cdr3_nt: TGTGCCAGCAGTGAATGGACAGGGCCCTATGGCTACACCTTC; cdr3_aa: CASSEWTGPYGYTF; d_call: TRBD1; clone_size: .; cdr3_length: 14; v_call: TRBV6-1; j_call: TRBJ1-2
cdr3_nt: TGTGCCAGCAATCTAAGGGGGACTAGCGTCTACGAGCAGTACTTC; cdr3_aa: CASNLRGTSVYEQYF; d_call: TRBD2; clone_size: .; cdr3_length: 15; v_call: TRBV6-1; j_call: TRBJ2-7
cdr3_nt: TGTGCCAGCAGCTCCCGGAGATACGGGGGGGCCGGGGCAGATACGCAGTATTTT; cdr3_aa: CASSSRRYGGAGADTQYF; d_call: TRBD2; clone_size: .; cdr3_length: 18; v_call: TRBV9; j_call: TRBJ2-3
cdr3_nt: TGTGCCAGCACTCCCAGGGAGGCCGGAAACACCATATATTTT; cdr3_aa: CASTPREAGNTIYF; d_call: .; clone_size: .; cdr3_length: 14; v_call: TRBV6-5; j_call: TRBJ1-3
cdr3_nt: TGTGCCAGCGCCCCTAGCGGGTCTAGCACAGATACGCAGTATTTT; cdr3_aa: CASAPSGSSTDTQYF; d_call: TRBD2; clone_size: .; cdr3_length: 15; v_call: TRBV7-8; j_call: TRBJ2-3
cdr3_nt: TGTGCCAGCAGCGCGAGCGGGGGGTTCTCTGGCGAGCAGTACTTC; cdr3_aa: CASSASGGFSGEQYF; d_call: TRBD2; clone_size: .; cdr3_length: 15; v_call: TRBV9; j_call: TRBJ2-7
cdr3_nt: TGTGCCAGCAGCTCCCAGGGACAGAGCGAACTTCCTCACTATGGCTACACCTTC; cdr3_aa: CASSSQGQSELPHYGYTF; d_call: TRBD1; clone_size: .; cdr3_length: 18; v_call: TRBV5-6; j_call: TRBJ1-2
cdr3_nt: TGTGCCAGCAGCTCACTAGCGGGGGTTGAGACCCAGTACTTC; cdr3_aa: CASSSLAGVETQYF; d_call: TRBD2; clone_size: .; cdr3_length: 14; v_call: TRBV7-9; j_call: TRBJ2-5
cdr3_nt: TGTGCCAGCAGTCCGGACAGGGAAGGAGTCTCCTACAATGAGCAGTTCTTC; cdr3_aa: CASSPDREGVSYNEQFF; d_call: TRBD1; clone_size: .; cdr3_length: 17; v_call: TRBV28; j_call: TRBJ2-1
cdr3_nt: TGTGCCAGCATACCCCTAACAGACACCGGGGAGCTGTTTTTT; cdr3_aa: CASIPLTDTGELFF; d_call: .; clone_size: .; cdr3_length: 14; v_call: TRBV2; j_call: TRBJ2-2
cdr3_nt: TGTGCCTGGAGTTACGGATGGGGCAGCCAAGAGACCCAGTACTTC; cdr3_aa: CAWSYGWGSQETQYF; d_call: .; clone_size: .; cdr3_length: 15; v_call: TRBV30; j_call: TRBJ2-5
cdr3_nt: TGTGCCAGCAGCCAAGATAACCGGGAGGTCGGGGAGCTGTTTTTT; cdr3_aa: CASSQDNREVGELFF; d_call: TRBD2; clone_size: .; cdr3_length: 15; v_call: TRBV4-2; j_call: TRBJ2-2
cdr3_nt: TGTGCCAGCAGTAGTAGCGGGGGGCTGACAGATACGCAGTATTTT; cdr3_aa: CASSSSGGLTDTQYF; d_call: TRBD2; clone_size: .; cdr3_length: 15; v_call: TRBV7-6; j_call: TRBJ2-3
cdr3_nt: TGTGCCAGCAGTGAAAAGGCAGCGGTTACCTACGAGCAGTACTTC; cdr3_aa: CASSEKAAVTYEQYF; d_call: .; clone_size: once; cdr3_length: 15; v_call: TRBV6-1; j_call: TRBJ2-7
cdr3_nt: TGTGCCACCAGCAGAACCCGGACAGGGTCCGACAATGAGCAGTTCTTC; cdr3_aa: CATSRTRTGSDNEQFF; d_call: TRBD1; clone_size: .; cdr3_length: 16; v_call: TRBV15; j_call: TRBJ2-1
cdr3_nt: TGTGCCATCACACCGGGACTAGGTTCTGAGCAGTTCTTC; cdr3_aa: CAITPGLGSEQFF; d_call: TRBD2; clone_size: .; cdr3_length: 13; v_call: TRBV7-6; j_call: TRBJ2-1
cdr3_nt: TGTGCCAGCAGCCCCGAGGTTTTGGGCTATGGCTACACCTTC; cdr3_aa: CASSPEVLGYGYTF; d_call: .; clone_size: .; cdr3_length: 14; v_call: TRBV7-3; j_call: TRBJ1-2
cdr3_nt: TGTGCCAGCAGCACGTCGGACAGGGCAGGGCGGGATGGCTACACCTTC; cdr3_aa: CASSTSDRAGRDGYTF; d_call: TRBD1; clone_size: .; cdr3_length: 16; v_call: TRBV5-6; j_call: TRBJ1-2
cdr3_nt: TGTGCCTGGAGGACGCCGGGACTAGACAGCAATGAGCAGTTCTTC; cdr3_aa: CAWRTPGLDSNEQFF; d_call: TRBD2; clone_size: .; cdr3_length: 15; v_call: TRBV30; j_call: TRBJ2-1
cdr3_nt: TGTGCCAGCGCGCACGATGATTTACGGACAGCCACTCCGGACGAGCAGTACTTC; cdr3_aa: CASAHDDLRTATPDEQYF; d_call: .; clone_size: .; cdr3_length: 18; v_call: TRBV5-4; j_call: TRBJ2-7
cdr3_nt: TGTGCCAGCAGCGTACTTGTGCGGGGGGGCGATACGCAGTATTTT; cdr3_aa: CASSVLVRGGDTQYF; d_call: TRBD2; clone_size: .; cdr3_length: 15; v_call: TRBV9; j_call: TRBJ2-3
cdr3_nt: TGCGCCAGCAGCCAAGAAGGGAGTCTGAACTATGGCTACACCTTC; cdr3_aa: CASSQEGSLNYGYTF; d_call: .; clone_size: .; cdr3_length: 15; v_call: TRBV4-1; j_call: TRBJ1-2
cdr3_nt: TGTGCCAGCAGCCGAGGCAGTAACTATGGCTACACCTTC; cdr3_aa: CASSRGSNYGYTF; d_call: .; clone_size: .; cdr3_length: 13; v_call: TRBV5-6; j_call: TRBJ1-2
cdr3_nt: TGTGCCAGCGGGGGACAGGGGTACTTTTACGAGCAGTACTTC; cdr3_aa: CASGGQGYFYEQYF; d_call: TRBD1; clone_size: few; cdr3_length: 14; v_call: TRBV27; j_call: TRBJ2-7
cdr3_nt: TGTGCCAGCAGCATTAGCGGGGGGGCCTCCAATGAGCAGTTCTTC; cdr3_aa: CASSISGGASNEQFF; d_call: TRBD2; clone_size: .; cdr3_length: 15; v_call: TRBV9; j_call: TRBJ2-1
cdr3_nt: TGTGCCAGCAGCCCCGGGGGGTACTACGAGCAGTACTTC; cdr3_aa: CASSPGGYYEQYF; d_call: TRBD2; clone_size: .; cdr3_length: 13; v_call: TRBV7-9; j_call: TRBJ2-7
cdr3_nt: TGTGCCAGCAGTCCTGGACTAGCGGGCACAGATACGCAGTATTTT; cdr3_aa: CASSPGLAGTDTQYF; d_call: TRBD2; clone_size: .; cdr3_length: 15; v_call: TRBV6-6; j_call: TRBJ2-3
cdr3_nt: TGTGCCAGCTCACCGCAGGAAACCTACGAGCAGTACTTC; cdr3_aa: CASSPQETYEQYF; d_call: .; clone_size: .; cdr3_length: 13; v_call: TRBV18; j_call: TRBJ2-7
cdr3_nt: TGTGCCAGCAGTCGATCGACTAGCGTACAAGAGACCCAGTACTTC; cdr3_aa: CASSRSTSVQETQYF; d_call: TRBD2; clone_size: once; cdr3_length: 15; v_call: TRBV7-9; j_call: TRBJ2-5
cdr3_nt: TGCGCCAGCGGAGGAGAGCGGGGCCAACAAGAGACCCAGTACTTC; cdr3_aa: CASGGERGQQETQYF; d_call: TRBD2; clone_size: .; cdr3_length: 15; v_call: TRBV5-1; j_call: TRBJ2-5
cdr3_nt: TGTGCCAGCAGTGAAACGGCAGGGACAGGAAACACCATATATTTT; cdr3_aa: CASSETAGTGNTIYF; d_call: .; clone_size: .; cdr3_length: 15; v_call: TRBV6-1; j_call: TRBJ1-3